A selection of T cell receptor beta chains follows, all from one sample in a study of T cell responses to AZD1222 COVID-19 vaccine. The data were produced by immunoSEQ multiplex PCR, yet TCRdb's version contains in-frame clones alone and is incomplete. The repertoire holds over 100,000 clones, with about nine tenths as singletons. Sequenced material: peripheral blood, taken 28 days after the second AZD1222 dose. The receptors derive from an adult who received the AZD1222 COVID-19 vaccine. Each CDR3 is given with its conserved first and last residue. D genes are given only for firm matches. Rows give clone size only sometimes, using once, few, many, or a class for an expanded clone.

DNA,CDR3,size,D,J,V
TGTGCCACCAGTGATGACAGGGGGCGCGGGGACTATGGCTACACCTTC,CATSDDRGRGDYGYTF,NA,TRBD1,TRBJ1-2,TRBV24-1
TGTGCCAGCAGCTTAGTGCCCGGCTCACACAACGAGCAGTACTTC,CASSLVPGSHNEQYF,NA,NA,TRBJ2-7,TRBV7-2
TGTGCCAGCAGGGGACTAGCGGGGGCTTACGAGCAGTACTTC,CASRGLAGAYEQYF,NA,TRBD2,TRBJ2-7,TRBV27
TGCGCCAGCAGCTTGGGGGGAGGGCTACAAGAGACCCAGTACTTC,CASSLGGGLQETQYF,NA,TRBD2,TRBJ2-5,TRBV5-1
TGTGCCAGCAGCTTAAACAGTCAAGGCACAGATACGCAGTATTTT,CASSLNSQGTDTQYF,few,NA,TRBJ2-3,TRBV11-1
TGTGCCAGCAGAGGTTCGGGGGCTGGTCAGCCCCAGCATTTT,CASRGSGAGQPQHF,NA,NA,TRBJ1-5,TRBV28
TGTGCCAGCAAGGGAGACAGGGAGAACACTGAAGCTTTCTTT,CASKGDRENTEAFF,NA,TRBD1,TRBJ1-1,TRBV4-2
TGTGCCAGCAGCTTAACCCTCCGGGAGCTGTTTTTT,CASSLTLRELFF,NA,NA,TRBJ2-2,TRBV7-8
TGTGCCAGCAGCCAAACCGGGACTAGCGGTTACGGGGAGCTGTTTTTT,CASSQTGTSGYGELFF,NA,TRBD2,TRBJ2-2,TRBV4-2
TGTGCCAGTAAGGACAGGGGGCAGGCTAGCACAGATACGCAGTATTTT,CASKDRGQASTDTQYF,NA,TRBD1,TRBJ2-3,TRBV19
TGTGCCAGCAGCGGCCAAGGGACTGAAGCTTTCTTT,CASSGQGTEAFF,once,NA,TRBJ1-1,TRBV12-3/TRBV12-4
TGTGCCAGCAGCTTAGGGGATAACTATGGCTACACCTTC,CASSLGDNYGYTF,NA,NA,TRBJ1-2,TRBV13
TGTGCCAGCAGCGCCACCACAGCCGGGACCGGGGAGCTGTTTTTT,CASSATTAGTGELFF,NA,NA,TRBJ2-2,TRBV9
TGTGCCAGCAGCTTAGGTTCGCTCCTGAGGGATTCACCCCTCCACTTT,CASSLGSLLRDSPLHF,NA,NA,TRBJ1-6,TRBV11-2
TGTGCCAGCCGAATCTCGGACCGCACCAATCAGCCCCAGCATTTT,CASRISDRTNQPQHF,NA,NA,TRBJ1-5,TRBV27
TGTGCCTGGAGGGGAAGGGGGGCACCGGCTTCCCAGCATTTT,CAWRGRGAPASQHF,NA,NA,TRBJ1-5,TRBV30
TGCAGCGTTGCGGATACAGGGTCGGAGGACTACGAGCAGTACTTC,CSVADTGSEDYEQYF,NA,NA,TRBJ2-7,TRBV29-1
TGTGCCAGCAGCCGGGACTCGGCAGATACGCAGTATTTT,CASSRDSADTQYF,NA,NA,TRBJ2-3,TRBV7-2
TGTGCCAGCAGATTAGCGGGCTCTTACAATGAGCAGTTCTTC,CASRLAGSYNEQFF,few,TRBD2,TRBJ2-1,TRBV6-5
TGTGCCAGCAGTGAGTCGATCCGGGGTGGCTACACCTTC,CASSESIRGGYTF,NA,NA,TRBJ1-2,TRBV2
TGTGCCAGCTCACCAATCAGGGGGGCCTCTAACTATGGCTACACCTTC,CASSPIRGASNYGYTF,NA,TRBD1,TRBJ1-2,TRBV18
TGCGCCAGCAGCTTGGGAAGCGGGGGGGCGAACACCGGGGAGCTGTTTTTT,CASSLGSGGANTGELFF,NA,TRBD2,TRBJ2-2,TRBV5-1
TGTGCCACCAGTGACTTTCCACGGACAGGGAGTAATCAGCCCCAGCATTTT,CATSDFPRTGSNQPQHF,once,TRBD1,TRBJ1-5,TRBV24-1
TGTGCCAGCAGCGAGAGCAGGGTGATAGGCGAAAAACTGTTTTTT,CASSESRVIGEKLFF,NA,NA,TRBJ1-4,TRBV7-4
TGCAGTGCTAGTGTCGAGGGCGATCAGCCCCAGCATTTT,CSASVEGDQPQHF,NA,NA,TRBJ1-5,TRBV20-1
TGTGCCAGCAGCTTCCGGACAGGGAACTATGGCTACACCTTC,CASSFRTGNYGYTF,once,TRBD1,TRBJ1-2,TRBV7-8
TGTGCCAGTAGTATAGGAGGGCAGCCGAATGAAAAACTGTTTTTT,CASSIGGQPNEKLFF,NA,NA,TRBJ1-4,TRBV19
TGTGCCAGCAGCCACGCGCAGTCCTCCTACGAGCAGTACTTC,CASSHAQSSYEQYF,NA,NA,TRBJ2-7,TRBV7-9
TGTGCCAGTAGTACCCGACCAACGGGGGCTGGCGGTAATTCACCCCTCCACTTT,CASSTRPTGAGGNSPLHF,few,NA,TRBJ1-6,TRBV19
TGTGCCAGCAGTTCGACGTGGATTAATTCACCCCTCCACTTT,CASSSTWINSPLHF,NA,NA,TRBJ1-6,TRBV6-5
TGTGCCAGCAGCCCCCAGGGTTTCGGCGAGCAGTTCTTC,CASSPQGFGEQFF,NA,NA,TRBJ2-1,TRBV7-3
TGTGCCAGCAGCGTCGGACTAGCGGGGGCGGGGATCACAGATACGCAGTATTTT,CASSVGLAGAGITDTQYF,NA,TRBD2,TRBJ2-3,TRBV9
TGTGCCAGCAGTTACTTAGTCACTGAAGCTTTCTTT,CASSYLVTEAFF,once,NA,TRBJ1-1,TRBV6-2/TRBV6-3
TGTGCCAGCAGTGGTCTGACTAGCGGCGCCGGGGAGCTGTTTTTT,CASSGLTSGAGELFF,NA,TRBD2,TRBJ2-2,TRBV2
TGTGCCAGCAGCCATCTAGCGCTGCAAGAGACCCAGTACTTC,CASSHLALQETQYF,NA,NA,TRBJ2-5,TRBV3-1/TRBV3-2
TGCGCCAGCAGCACGGGCCGGGGCACTGAAGCTTTCTTT,CASSTGRGTEAFF,NA,NA,TRBJ1-1,TRBV5-1
TGTGCCAGCAGTGCACATACAGGTAACACTGAAGCTTTCTTT,CASSAHTGNTEAFF,NA,NA,TRBJ1-1,TRBV28
TGTGCCAGCAGTGAAGGGGACAGGGGCCACGGGGAGCTGTTTTTT,CASSEGDRGHGELFF,NA,TRBD1,TRBJ2-2,TRBV6-1
TGTGCCAGTAGGGGGACAGGGCGCAATCAGCCCCAGCATTTT,CASRGTGRNQPQHF,NA,TRBD1,TRBJ1-5,TRBV19
TGTGCCAGCAGCTTAGGACGGGCTGAGCAGTTCTTC,CASSLGRAEQFF,NA,NA,TRBJ2-1,TRBV7-8
TGTGCCAGCAGCCACGACAGGGGAATGAATGAAAAACTGTTTTTT,CASSHDRGMNEKLFF,NA,TRBD1,TRBJ1-4,TRBV7-9
TGTGCCAGCAGCAGGACAGGGTTTGGGGACACTGAAGCTTTCTTT,CASSRTGFGDTEAFF,NA,TRBD1,TRBJ1-1,TRBV5-5
TGTGCCAGCAGTCCCGGGACCTCCTGGACTTTGAGGACTGAAGCTTTCTTT,CASSPGTSWTLRTEAFF,NA,NA,TRBJ1-1,TRBV6-6
TGCGCCAGCAGCTTGGGGACTGATGTCGGGGAGCTGTTTTTT,CASSLGTDVGELFF,NA,NA,TRBJ2-2,TRBV5-1
TGTGCCAGCAGCCGGGGGAGCGGCGGAGGGGTCTATGGCTACACCTTC,CASSRGSGGGVYGYTF,NA,NA,TRBJ1-2,TRBV5-5
TGTGCCAGCAGCCCAGGGGGGGCCCGTTTTACGGATGAGCAGTTCTTC,CASSPGGARFTDEQFF,NA,NA,TRBJ2-1,TRBV4-2
TGTGCCAGCAGTTACACAATGACAGGGGGCAATGAGCAGTTCTTC,CASSYTMTGGNEQFF,NA,TRBD1,TRBJ2-1,TRBV6-2/TRBV6-3
TGTGCCAGCAGCCAAGAAGAGGGCGGCAATCAGCCCCAGCATTTT,CASSQEEGGNQPQHF,NA,NA,TRBJ1-5,TRBV4-2
TGTGCCAGCAGCTTAATTGCAGGGGCTTTCTTT,CASSLIAGAFF,NA,NA,TRBJ1-1,TRBV7-9
TGTGCCAGCAGCCAGGGACTCAAAAGGAGCACAGATACGCAGTATTTT,CASSQGLKRSTDTQYF,NA,NA,TRBJ2-3,TRBV7-3
TGCGCCAGCAGCTTTGGGACTTTCTCGGACACTGAAGCTTTCTTT,CASSFGTFSDTEAFF,NA,NA,TRBJ1-1,TRBV5-1